This TCR beta chain was obtained from a study of memory CD4+ T cells and cytomegalovirus serostatus. On the study more broadly: Donors were healthy Belgian adults, several CMV seropositive and 24 seronegative.

Germline values: CDR1 SNHLY, CDR2 FYNNEI. The V and J ends lost 8 bases and 4 bases respectively, with 12 bases between them. The CDR3 spans 13 residues. General observations from the study: Median bootstrapped AUC for CMV status was about 0.95 originally, just under 0.93 US-trained. Suggested: most of the CMV-linked TCR signature lies in CD4+ memory cells.

Clones were read by immunoSEQ multiplex PCR, and TCRdb kept only the in-frame ones, dropping some. The sample gives around 44,000 clones, around 80% of which show up once; roughly 6.7% is in the top ten. Single viable CD3+CD4+CD8-CD45RO+ cells were sorted as the memory CD4+ T cells. This clone was detected a few times. As yet, its antigen is unknown. The chain is built from TRBV2 and TRBJ1-5, with D uncertain. The TCR originated in an adult in good health and CMV-seronegative. The sequenced sample was memory CD4+ T cells from blood. CDR3 coding DNA: TGTGCCAGCTCCGGGTTCCCAAATCAGCCCCAGCATTTT. Translated: CASSGFPNQPQHF.